One sample yielded the 18 T cell receptor beta chains listed below, sequenced in a study of OX40 agonist ivuxolimab in advanced cancers. Here immunoSEQ multiplex PCR was the method, and the copy in TCRdb shows in-frame clones only, minus some. The sample consists of more than 45,000 clones, roughly 84% of them appearing once. The specimen was CD4+ or CD8+ T cells sorted from blood, collected in a trial of the OX40 agonist ivuxolimab. These receptors all stem from an adult with an advanced solid tumor such as melanoma, head and neck, liver or kidney cancer.

The V call is TRBV4-3, the J call TRBJ2-7, with TRBD2 matching 14 bases. The CDR3 has 15 amino acids. J gave up 4 bases and V 4 bases, and 3 bases lay outside the gene matches. Germline CDR1 is LGHNA and CDR2 is YSLEER. CDR3 coding DNA: TGCGCCAGCAGCCTTGGGACTAGCGGGAGTTACGAGCAGTACTTC. Translated: CASSLGTSGSYEQYF.

The V call is TRBV7-8, the J call TRBJ1-1; weak D call: TRBD1 (5 bases). Trimming removed 1 base from V and 4 bases from J, with 13 bases in between. The germline CDR1 and CDR2 sequences are SGHVS and FQNEAQ. CDR3 size: 15 residues. The CDR3 sequence: CASSLGRGRTTEAFF. CDR3 sequence (DNA): TGTGCCAGCAGCTTAGGGCGGGGGAGGACCACTGAAGCTTTCTTT.

This chain uses TRBV27 with TRBJ2-5, with 10 bases fitting TRBD2. Germline V lookup: CDR1 MNHEY, CDR2 SMNVEV (reference sequence). The length of the CDR3 is 18 residues. V gave up 4 bases and J gave up 5 bases; unmatched junction bases: 16. In DNA, the CDR3 is TGTGCCAGCAGTTCTCGCGGACTAGCGGCAAAAAAGGGGGAGACCCAGTACTTC. The encoded protein is CASSSRGLAAKKGETQYF.

The chain is built from TRBV5-1 and TRBJ2-7, with D perhaps TRBD1 or TRBD2 (5 bases each). Germline V lookup: CDR1 SGHRS, CDR2 YFSETQ. The length of the CDR3 is 14 residues. Deletions cut 4 bases from V and 6 bases from J, with 17 bases between. Here the CDR3 reads CASSPGRTGSEQYF. For the CDR3, the DNA is TGCGCCAGCAGCCCGGGACGAACGGGGTCCGAGCAGTACTTC.

J is TRBJ2-7 and V is TRBV6-6, with D unclear. The CDR3 extends over 13 amino acids. The V gene's germline CDR1 is MNHNY and CDR2 SVGAGI (reference sequence). Deletions cut 2 bases from V and 6 bases from J, with 11 bases between. CDR3 nucleotides: TGTGCCAGCAGTTACCGCGCACTAAGCGAGCAGTACTTC. It is translated as CASSYRALSEQYF.

V and J are TRBV6-5 and TRBJ1-4, with D possibly being TRBD1 (5 bases). CDR3 length: 12 residues. V gave up 6 bases and J gave up 10 bases, with 12 bases separating them. The germline V gene has CDR1 MNHEY and CDR2 SVGAGI. CDR3: CASSRRDGKLFF. DNA of the CDR3: TGTGCCAGCAGCCGTCGGGACGGAAAACTGTTTTTT.

This rearrangement joins TRBV6-6 to TRBJ1-1; possibly TRBD1 for D (6 bases). CDR3 length: 15 residues. V gave up 7 bases and J gave up 3 bases, with 18 bases separating them. The germline CDR1 and CDR2 sequences are MNHNY and SVGAGI (reference sequence). CDR3 residues: CASTDTGKSDTEAFF. Here the CDR3 DNA reads TGTGCCAGCACCGATACAGGGAAATCGGACACTGAAGCTTTCTTT.

This clone was picked up one time. The genes are TRBV11-3 and TRBJ1-1; D not resolved. With 1 base removed from V and 0 bases from J, the gap between germline ends came to 6 bases. This CDR3 contains 14 residues. The V gene's germline CDR1 is SGHNT and CDR2 YENEEA. The CDR3 region has the DNA TGTGCCAGCAGCTTAGGGACGATGAACACTGAAGCTTTCTTT. Residues: CASSLGTMNTEAFF.

The chain joins TRBV2 to TRBJ1-2; maybe TRBD1 (5 bases). The V end lost 0 bases, the J end lost 6 bases, and 8 bases lay between the germline ends. Per germline, CDR1 SNHLY and CDR2 FYNNEI. The CDR3 sequence is 13 residues long. The CDR3 sequence is CASSEAGENGYTF. CDR3 coding DNA: TGTGCCAGCAGTGAAGCGGGGGAGAATGGCTACACCTTC.

J is TRBJ2-5 and V is TRBV13, with TRBD2 matching 14 bases. V was pared by 0 bases and J by 8 bases, with 5 bases of the junction left unmatched. CDR1 and CDR2 from the germline V gene are PRHDT and FYEKMQ (reference sequence). This CDR3 has 16 amino acids. The CDR3 loop is CASSLGGTSGSGTQYF. In nucleotides, the CDR3 is TGTGCCAGCAGCTTAGGCGGGACTAGCGGGAGTGGTACCCAGTACTTC. Looking up the rest from reference TRBV13 and TRBJ2-5 gives the full variable domain: AAGVIQSPRHLIKEKRETATLKCYPIPRHDTVYWYQQGPGQDPQFLISFYEKMQSDKGSIPDRFSAQQFSDYHSELNMSSLELGDSALYFCASSLGGTSGSGTQYFGPGTRLLVL.

V is TRBV28 and J is TRBJ1-1; D might be TRBD1 (5 bases). The CDR3 length is 16 residues. V was shortened by 2 bases and J by 6 bases, with 19 bases between the two germline ends. Per the germline V gene, CDR1 is MDHEN and CDR2 is SYDVKM. The CDR3 bases are TGTGCCAGCAGTTTAGGGGCGGTGGGCAACGGGGCTGAAGCTTTCTTT. Translation gives CASSLGAVGNGAEAFF.

This chain uses TRBV19 with TRBJ1-5; perhaps TRBD1 as D (6 bases). Germline V gene data show CDR1 as LNHDA and CDR2 as SQIVND (reference sequence). The CDR3 consists of 15 residues. Trimming took 3 bases from V and 4 from J, leaving 13 bases between them. CDR3 loop: CASSIGQRANQPQHF. The DNA of the CDR3 is TGTGCCAGTAGTATCGGACAGCGAGCGAATCAGCCCCAGCATTTT.

Regarding this clone: At one end, the junction sequence differs from germline, possibly due to a read error. CDR3 region: CASSDSRSGSLF. The DNA for the CDR3 is TGTGCCAGCAGTGACTCACGTAGCGGGAGTCTCTTC. This rearrangement joins TRBV6-4 to TRBJ2-1; 9 nucleotides agree with TRBD2. The CDR3 consists of 12 residues. The germline V gene has CDR1 MRHNA and CDR2 SNTAGT.

V usage is TRBV4-2 and J usage is TRBJ2-1, with 9 positions matching TRBD2. The CDR3 contains 18 residues. Losses at the gene ends were 1 base for V and 8 bases for J; bases not matched to a gene: 15. The V gene's germline CDR1 is LGHNA and CDR2 YNFKEQ. The CDR3 here is CASSQGQGLALTSDEQFF. The DNA for the CDR3 is TGTGCCAGCAGCCAAGGGCAGGGACTAGCCCTCACCTCGGATGAGCAGTTCTTC.

This clone has just a few counts. This rearrangement joins TRBV7-9 to TRBJ2-7; 9 bases map to TRBD1. J lost 11 bases, V lost 5 bases, and 10 bases had no gene match. Germline loops: CDR1 SEHNR, CDR2 FQNEAQ (reference sequence). The CDR3 has 13 amino acids. The CDR3 sequence: CASSRPGQGPKYF. As DNA, the CDR3 is TGTGCCAGCAGCCGACCGGGACAGGGACCAAAGTACTTC.

The chain joins TRBV19 to TRBJ2-5; TRBD2 is a possible D gene (5 bases). Germline CDR1 LNHDA, CDR2 SQIVND (reference sequence). The CDR3 is 13 residues long. Trimming took off 6 bases at V and 0 bases at J, with 8 bases between the two ends. CDR3 DNA: TGTGCCAGTAGCGGCGGGTACCAAGAGACCCAGTACTTC. It encodes CASSGGYQETQYF. The variable domain in full, with the rest retrieved from reference TRBV19 and TRBJ2-5, is DGGITQSPKYLFRKEGQNVTLSCEQNLNHDAMYWYRQDPGQGLRLIYYSQIVNDFQKGDIAEGYSVSREKKESFPLTVTSAQKNPTAFYLCASSGGYQETQYFGPGTRLLVL.

The chain uses TRBV5-6 and TRBJ1-1, with 11 bases lining up with TRBD1. The CDR3 length is 14 residues. Germline V gives CDR1 SGHDT, CDR2 YYEEEE. The ends lost 4 bases at V and 11 bases at J; junction bases unmatched: 10. This CDR3 reads CASSPVGQGALAFF. In nucleotides, the CDR3 is TGTGCCAGCAGCCCAGTCGGACAGGGGGCGCTGGCTTTCTTT.

The chain employs TRBV2 and TRBJ2-2, with TRBD1 matching over 9 bases. Germline CDR1 is SNHLY and CDR2 is FYNNEI. There are 16 residues in the CDR3. The V gene end was trimmed by 3 bases and the J gene end by 5 bases; junction bases not matched to a gene: 7. CDR3 nucleotide sequence: TGTGCCAGCAGTGATAAAAGACAGGGGGGTACCGGGGAGCTGTTTTTT. Residues: CASSDKRQGGTGELFF.